This passage covers 23 T cell receptor beta chains from one sample sequenced in a study of human T cells and chemical hapten exposure. TCRdb independently ran MiXCR on the 5' RACE reads; one entry per CDR3 protein. This table holds 110,000 to 150,000 distinct CDR3 sequences, roughly 4% found once. Extraction of total RNA was performed on unfractionated whole blood. The source is a female donor in good health.

This clonotype occurred many times. This chain links TRBV20-1 with TRBJ1-5, with D possibly TRBD1 on 6 matching bases. V lost 1 base to trimming and J lost 4 bases, with 8 bases between them. Germline V gene data show CDR1 as DFQATT and CDR2 as SNEGSKA (reference sequence). The CDR3 has 13 residues. This CDR3 reads CSARGDINQPQHF. The CDR3 region has the DNA TGCAGTGCTAGAGGGGACATAAATCAGCCCCAGCATTTT.

This clonotype has ten or more counts. The V and J genes are TRBV28 and TRBJ1-4; D ambiguous. The CDR3 sequence is 11 residues long. Germline V gene lookup returns CDR1 MDHEN and CDR2 SYDVKM. Trimming removed 3 bases at V and 7 bases at J, with 3 bases between. The chain's CDR3 is CASSFSEKLFF. In nucleotides, the CDR3 is TGTGCCAGCAGTTTTAGTGAAAAACTGTTTTTT. The variable domain in full, with the rest retrieved from reference TRBV28 and TRBJ1-4, is DVKVTQSSRYLVKRTGEKVFLECVQDMDHENMFWYRQDPGLGLRLIYFSYDVKMKEKGDIPEGYSVSREKKERFSLILESASTNQTSMYLCASSFSEKLFFGSGTQLSVL.

This clonotype came up many times. The V and J genes are TRBV7-6 and TRBJ1-1, with D tentatively TRBD1 (6 bases). The germline gives CDR1 SGHVS, CDR2 FNYEAQ. V was clipped by 4 bases and J by 4 bases, with 16 bases between them. The CDR3 runs 15 residues. The CDR3 nucleotides read TGTGCCAGCAGCTCGCACCTCAGGGGTCCCACTGAAGCTTTCTTT. Amino acid sequence: CASSSHLRGPTEAFF.

This clonotype was seen at least ten times. This CDR3 reads CASSLRASHLLIDTQYF. The DNA for the CDR3 is TGCGCCAGCAGCTTGAGGGCTAGCCACCTACTTATCGATACGCAGTATTTT. The J gene is TRBJ2-3, the V gene TRBV5-1; maybe TRBD2 (5 bases). The germline V and J ends were trimmed by 1 base and 6 bases, with 21 bases remaining between them. In germline, CDR1 is SGHRS, CDR2 YFSETQ. This CDR3 comprises 17 residues.

This clonotype was picked up many times. This chain uses TRBV20-1 with TRBJ2-3; tentatively, D is TRBD2 (6 bases). Germline values: CDR1 DFQATT, CDR2 SNEGSKA (reference sequence). The CDR3 loop spans 15 amino acids. Deletions cut 6 bases from V and 0 bases from J, with 16 bases between. The CDR3 reads CSAEVLGTSTDTQYF. DNA for the CDR3: TGCAGTGCCGAGGTACTAGGGACTAGCACAGATACGCAGTATTTT.

The chain joins TRBV2 to TRBJ2-7, with 8 nucleotides matching TRBD1. After removal of 2 bases from V and 5 bases from J, the junction contained 8 bases not matched to a gene. The CDR3 has 15 residues. CDR1 and CDR2 from the germline V gene are SNHLY and FYNNEI. CDR3 sequence reads: CASSENPGGRHEQYF. CDR3 DNA sequence: TGTGCCAGCAGTGAAAATCCAGGGGGCCGGCACGAGCAGTACTTC.

The sample holds many counts of this clonotype. The J gene is TRBJ1-1, the V gene TRBV7-9, with no clear D. The V gene lost 3 bases and the J gene lost 0 bases, with 11 bases spanning the gap. The germline V gene encodes CDR1 SEHNR and CDR2 FQNEAQ (reference sequence). There are 15 residues in the CDR3. This CDR3 is CASSFLGPVNTEAFF. In DNA, the CDR3 is TGTGCCAGCAGCTTTTTGGGCCCCGTGAACACTGAAGCTTTCTTT.

This clonotype was found many times. The chain carries TRBV7-8 and TRBJ2-3; D is undetermined. Trimming took 6 bases from V and 2 from J, leaving 9 bases between them. This CDR3 is built from 13 residues. CDR1 SGHVS and CDR2 FQNEAQ come from the germline V gene. The CDR3 protein is CASSSTLTDTQYF. The DNA for the CDR3 is TGTGCCAGCAGTTCCACCCTCACAGATACGCAGTATTTT.

The table lists this clonotype with many counts. The chain links TRBV6-6 to TRBJ1-3; D is uncertain. Germline CDR1 MNHNY, CDR2 SVGAGI (reference sequence). The germline V and J ends were trimmed by 3 bases and 2 bases, with 5 bases remaining between them. The CDR3 is 13 amino acids. This CDR3 is CASSYQPGNTIYF. CDR3 in DNA: TGTGCCAGCAGTTATCAACCTGGAAACACCATATATTTT.

This clonotype was recorded at least ten times. The chain joins TRBV13 to TRBJ2-7; D might be TRBD2 (5 bases). Germline values: CDR1 PRHDT, CDR2 FYEKMQ (reference sequence). V was cut by 5 bases and J by 3 bases, with 17 bases left in between. The CDR3 totals 15 residues. In DNA form, the CDR3 reads TGTGCCAGCAGCCCAACCCCTCCGGGGATCTACGAGCAGTACTTC. It encodes CASSPTPPGIYEQYF.

This clonotype was counted ten times or more. The chain carries TRBV6-2 or TRBV6-3 and TRBJ1-5; D remains ambiguous. This CDR3 is built from 14 residues. CDR1 and CDR2 (germline): MNHEY, SVGEGT. The ends were cut back, 7 bases at V and 1 base at J, with 11 bases in the middle. CDR3 amino acids: CASTLMDSNQPQHF. The CDR3 DNA is TGTGCCAGCACTCTGATGGACAGCAATCAGCCCCAGCATTTT.

Turning to this clonotype: A much bigger clone sits one base away, suggesting this may be a read error. This chain uses TRBV12-3 or TRBV12-4 with TRBJ2-2; D is tentatively TRBD1 or TRBD2 (5 bases each). CDR3 size: 15 residues. The CDR3 is CASSLPGPEAGVLFF. The DNA for the CDR3 is TGTGCCAGCAGTCTACCGGGGCCCGAGGCCGGGGTGCTGTTTTTT.

This clonotype occurred a few times. The rearrangement links TRBV13 to TRBJ1-2; D not certain. The CDR3 extends over 14 amino acids. The germline V gene encodes CDR1 PRHDT and CDR2 FYEKMQ (reference sequence). The ends were cut back, 5 bases at V and 1 base at J, with 11 bases in the middle. The CDR3 coding sequence is TGTGCCAGCAGCCCGTGGGGTAGTAACTATGGCTACACCTTC. Translation: CASSPWGSNYGYTF. The variable domain in full, with the rest retrieved from reference TRBV13 and TRBJ1-2, is AAGVIQSPRHLIKEKRETATLKCYPIPRHDTVYWYQQGPGQDPQFLISFYEKMQSDKGSIPDRFSAQQFSDYHSELNMSSLELGDSALYFCASSPWGSNYGYTFGSGTRLTVV.

This clonotype occurred many times. The chain has TRBV19 and TRBJ2-2, with unresolved D. CDR3 length: 15 residues. CDR1 and CDR2 (germline): LNHDA, SQIVND (reference sequence). This chain's CDR3 is CASRWAPRSAGELFF. The CDR3 DNA reads TGTGCGTCGCGTTGGGCCCCCAGGAGCGCCGGGGAGCTGTTTTTT.

This clonotype was observed at least ten times. The chain combines TRBV19 with TRBJ2-2; TRBD1 aligns across 10 bases. The CDR3 contains 14 residues. Germline CDR1 reads LNHDA; CDR2 reads SQIVND (reference sequence). J was trimmed by 8 bases and V by 7 bases; bases with no gene match: 7. CDR3 loop: CASTWTGGAGELFF. The CDR3 nucleotides read TGTGCCAGTACCTGGACAGGGGGAGCGGGGGAGCTGTTTTTT.

Comment on this clonotype: Being one base from a much bigger clone, this may be a read error. CDR3 bases: TGTGCCAGCAGTCCGTCTATGGGCGGGGTTTCCGACGAGCAGTACTTC. It is translated as CASSPSMGGVSDEQYF. The chain combines TRBV6-5 with TRBJ2-7, with a tentative D call TRBD2 (6 bases). V was trimmed by 5 bases and J by 5 bases, leaving 22 bases between them. Germline loops: CDR1 MNHEY, CDR2 SVGAGI. This CDR3 is 16 amino acids long.

This clonotype showed up many times. The chain couples TRBV25-1 to TRBJ2-2; D is unresolved. V dropped 7 bases and J dropped 5 bases, with 8 bases sitting between them. This CDR3 is built from 12 residues. Germline V gene data show CDR1 as MGHDK and CDR2 as SYGVNS. The DNA of the CDR3 is TGTGCCAGCATAGGCTATACCGGGGAGCTGTTTTTT. Amino acid sequence: CASIGYTGELFF.

This clonotype occurred many times. The V call is TRBV28, the J call TRBJ1-2; D is ambiguous. V was shortened by 6 bases and J by 4 bases, with 15 bases between the two germline ends. This CDR3 is built from 14 residues. From germline, CDR1 is MDHEN and CDR2 SYDVKM. CDR3 region: CASSTTVLPYGYTF. In DNA form, the CDR3 reads TGTGCCAGCAGCACAACGGTACTTCCCTATGGCTACACCTTC.

This rearrangement joins TRBV7-3 to TRBJ2-3, with a weak D call TRBD2 (6 bases). Germline V gene sequence: CDR1 SGHTA, CDR2 FQGTGA. The CDR3 covers 12 residues. Trimming pared 5 bases from V and 6 bases from J, leaving 9 bases between. CDR3 in amino acids: CASSTAGDTQYF. The CDR3 DNA follows: TGTGCCAGCAGCACGGCGGGGGATACGCAGTATTTT.

Note on this clonotype: Since a much larger clone is just one base distant, this may be a read error. The V call is TRBV4-2, the J call TRBJ2-6; the D is unclear. CDR1 and CDR2 (germline): LGHNA, YNFKEQ. The CDR3 is made up of 18 amino acids. CDR3 nucleotides: TGTGCCAGCAGCCAAGACAGCCCTGTTTCCTCTGAGGCCAACGTCCTGACTTTC. This codes for CASSQDSPVSSEANVLTF.

This clonotype was recorded many times. This chain joins TRBV18 and TRBJ1-1, with D perhaps TRBD1 (5 bases). Trimming took 4 bases from V and 4 from J, leaving 16 bases between them. Germline loops: CDR1 KGHSH, CDR2 LQKENI. There are 15 residues in the CDR3. The CDR3 here is CASSRAWGESTEAFF. For the CDR3, the DNA is TGTGCCAGCTCACGAGCTTGGGGGGAAAGCACTGAAGCTTTCTTT.

This clonotype was detected only a few times. V is TRBV12-3 or TRBV12-4 and J is TRBJ1-5; D possibly corresponds to TRBD1 (5 bases). The CDR3 is 17 amino acids. V dropped 0 bases and J dropped 0 bases, with 12 bases sitting between them. The CDR3 loop reads CASSLAWAGNSNQPQHF. The CDR3 region has the DNA TGTGCCAGCAGTTTAGCATGGGCAGGGAATAGCAATCAGCCCCAGCATTTT.

This clonotype was seen ten or more times. The chain's CDR3 is CSVRGPIPNEQFF. The CDR3 DNA reads as TGCAGCGTTCGTGGACCAATCCCCAATGAGCAGTTCTTC. V and J are TRBV29-1 and TRBJ2-1; unclear D gene. The V end was cut by 5 bases, the J end by 6 bases, with 14 bases between. Germline V gene lookup returns CDR1 SQVTM and CDR2 ANQGSEA. The CDR3 extends over 13 amino acids.